This is a list of T cell receptor beta chains from one sample in a study of vaccination and CD4 T cells after COVID-19. Their target antigens are unknown. TCRdb redid the calling of the PCR reads with MiXCR, one entry per CDR3 protein. The profile shows tens of thousands of distinct CDR3 sequences, 43% of them singletons. The sample comprised CD4+ T cells from blood, cultured in vitro. The receptors here all came from a human donor who had recovered from COVID-19. Both conserved end residues are part of each CDR3. The D gene is left open where the match is weak.

d_call	v_call	j_call	cdr3_nt	cdr3_aa
.	TRBV5-1	TRBJ2-7	TGCGCCAGCAGCTTGAGTGGGGATGAGCAGTACTTC	CASSLSGDEQYF
.	TRBV4-3	TRBJ2-3	TGCGCCAGCAGCCAAGCAGGGGTCACAGATACGCAGTATTTT	CASSQAGVTDTQYF
.	TRBV7-8	TRBJ2-1	TGTGCCAGCAGACCCGGGCGCCTGGGGGGTGAGCAGTTCTTC	CASRPGRLGGEQFF
.	TRBV4-1	TRBJ2-3	TGCGCCAGCAGCCAAGACCCCCACACAGATACGCAGTATTTT	CASSQDPHTDTQYF
.	TRBV12-5	TRBJ2-5	TGTGCTAGTGGTTTGTACGGCTCTTTGACAGGAGGCCAAGAGACCCAGTACTTC	CASGLYGSLTGGQETQYF
TRBD1	TRBV20-1	TRBJ2-6	TGCAGTGCTAGTAACAGGGGGCGATCTGGGGCCAACGTCCTGACTTTC	CSASNRGRSGANVLTF
.	TRBV18	TRBJ1-1	TGTGCCAGCTCAGCACAGGAGAACACTGAAGCTTTCTTT	CASSAQENTEAFF
.	TRBV5-1	TRBJ2-5	TGCGCCAGCAGCTTGGATCAAGAGACCCAGTACTTC	CASSLDQETQYF
.	TRBV6-1	TRBJ2-3	TGTGCCAGTATGGACAGTGTAACAGATACGCAGTATTTT	CASMDSVTDTQYF
.	TRBV2	TRBJ1-5	TGTGCCAGCAGTATCCGGGAATTCGCGGGCCAGCCCCAGCATTTT	CASSIREFAGQPQHF
.	TRBV7-8	TRBJ1-1	TGTGCCAGCAGCCCGCGGTGGGGGGCGGACACTGAAGCTTTCTTT	CASSPRWGADTEAFF
TRBD1	TRBV18	TRBJ2-7	TGTGCCAGCTCACCAGGGACAGGGGGCTACGAGCAGTACTTC	CASSPGTGGYEQYF
.	TRBV10-3	TRBJ2-3	TGTGCCATCAGTGAGTTCGCCAGGGGATCGGCAGATACGCAGTATTTT	CAISEFARGSADTQYF
.	TRBV3-1	TRBJ1-5	TGTGCCAGCAGCCAACTGGGGCGGCAGCCCCAGCATTTT	CASSQLGRQPQHF